This entry is about one T cell receptor (beta chain). Its antigen is unidentified. The sample is drawn from a study of T cells in localized non-small cell lung cancer. Study-wide results and limits: Because researchers sequenced only one region of the tumor, heterogeneity is still possible. The study detected a median around 50 of the top 100 tumor clones in adjacent lung.

This CDR3 has 13 amino acids. V lost 5 bases, J lost 7 bases, and 6 bases stayed unmatched. In germline, CDR1 is GTSNPN, CDR2 SVGIG (reference sequence). Data came from immunoSEQ multiplex PCR; TCRdb stores just in-frame clones and leaves some out. The table lists approximately 12,000 clones, approximately 82% of them singletons. This receptor was taken from a male donor aged 60 or older with stage I lung adenocarcinoma. V is TRBV30 and J is TRBJ1-5, with 9 nucleotides matching TRBD1. The source was peripheral blood, collected before any cancer treatment. DNA of the CDR3: TGTGCCTGGGGAGGACAGGGGTTCCAGCCCCAGCATTTT. The encoded protein is CAWGGQGFQPQHF.